Here is one T cell receptor beta chain with its context. For sequencing, patients were chosen who had shown expansion of CD8+CD57+ cells by flow cytometry. V was trimmed by 5 bases and J by 0 bases, leaving 14 bases between them. This CDR3 has 16 amino acids. CDR1 and CDR2 (germline): SNHLY, FYNNEI. This sample was included in a study of CD8+CD57+ T cells in acquired aplastic anemia. Researchers used genomic DNA as the template to profile TCR beta VDJ and CDR3. MiXCR was run by TCRdb on the reads, yielding one entry per CDR3 protein. The data show over 150,000 distinct CDR3 sequences, less than 60% seen once.

The chain links TRBV2 to TRBJ1-3; no clear D. The clonotype originates from a human donor with aplastic anemia. The sample was sorted CD4+, CD8+, or CD8+CD57+ T cells (not recorded which) from PBMCs. The CDR3 sequence is CASSRSLPSSGNTIYF. The CDR3 DNA is TGTGCCAGCAGTCGCAGTCTTCCATCCTCTGGAAACACCATATATTTT.